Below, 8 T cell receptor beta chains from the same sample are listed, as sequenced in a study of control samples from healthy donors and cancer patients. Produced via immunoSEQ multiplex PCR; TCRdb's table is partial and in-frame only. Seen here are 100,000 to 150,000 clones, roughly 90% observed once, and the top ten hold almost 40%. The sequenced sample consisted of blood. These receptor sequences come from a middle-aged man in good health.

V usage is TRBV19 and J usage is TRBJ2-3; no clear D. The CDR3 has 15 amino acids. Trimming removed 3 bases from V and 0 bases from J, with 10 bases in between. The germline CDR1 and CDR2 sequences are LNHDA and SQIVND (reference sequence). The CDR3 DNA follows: TGTGCCAGTAGTATGGCCCTAGGCAGCACAGATACGCAGTATTTT. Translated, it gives CASSMALGSTDTQYF.

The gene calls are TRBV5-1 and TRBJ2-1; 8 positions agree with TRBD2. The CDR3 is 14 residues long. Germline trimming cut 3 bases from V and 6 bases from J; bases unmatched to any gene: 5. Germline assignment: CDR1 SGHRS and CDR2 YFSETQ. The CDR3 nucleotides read TGCGCCAGCAGCTGGGGACTAGTGGGCAATGAGCAGTTCTTC. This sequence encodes CASSWGLVGNEQFF.

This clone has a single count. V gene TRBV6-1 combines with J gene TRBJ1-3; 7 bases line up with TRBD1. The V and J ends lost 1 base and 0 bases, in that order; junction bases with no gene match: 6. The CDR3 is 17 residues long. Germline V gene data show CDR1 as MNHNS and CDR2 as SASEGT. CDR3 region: CASSEGTGPSSGNTIYF. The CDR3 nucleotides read TGTGCCAGCAGTGAAGGGACAGGACCGAGCTCTGGAAACACCATATATTTT.

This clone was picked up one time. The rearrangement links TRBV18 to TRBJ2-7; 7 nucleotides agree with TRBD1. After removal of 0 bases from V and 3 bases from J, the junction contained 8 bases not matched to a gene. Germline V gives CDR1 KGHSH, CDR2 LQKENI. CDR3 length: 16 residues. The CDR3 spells CASSPPSGGPFYEQYF. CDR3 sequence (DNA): TGTGCCAGCTCACCACCGTCAGGGGGTCCATTCTACGAGCAGTACTTC. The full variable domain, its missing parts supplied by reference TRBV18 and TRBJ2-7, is NAGVMQNPRHLVRRRGQEARLRCSPMKGHSHVYWYRQLPEEGLKFMVYLQKENIIDESGMPKERFSAEFPKEGPSILRIQQVVRGDSAAYFCASSPPSGGPFYEQYFGPGTRLTVT.

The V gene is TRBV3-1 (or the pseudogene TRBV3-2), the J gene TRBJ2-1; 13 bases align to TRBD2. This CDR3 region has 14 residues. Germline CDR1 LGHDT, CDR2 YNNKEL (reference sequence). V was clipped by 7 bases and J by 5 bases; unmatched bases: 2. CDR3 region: CASKLAGGNNEQFF. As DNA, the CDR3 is TGTGCCAGCAAACTAGCGGGGGGGAACAATGAGCAGTTCTTC.

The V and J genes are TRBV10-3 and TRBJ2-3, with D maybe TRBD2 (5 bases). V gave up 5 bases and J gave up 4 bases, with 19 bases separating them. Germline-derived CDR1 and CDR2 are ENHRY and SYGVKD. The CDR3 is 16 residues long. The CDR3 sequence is CAISREGSSGSDTQYF. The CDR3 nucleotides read TGTGCCATCAGTCGAGAGGGCAGCTCCGGGTCAGATACGCAGTATTTT.

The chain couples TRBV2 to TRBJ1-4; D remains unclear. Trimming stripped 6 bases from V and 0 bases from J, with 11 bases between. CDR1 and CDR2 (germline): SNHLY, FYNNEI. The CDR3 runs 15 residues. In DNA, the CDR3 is TGTGCCAGCAGCCCAGATGGGGCAACTAATGAAAAACTGTTTTTT. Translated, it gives CASSPDGATNEKLFF.

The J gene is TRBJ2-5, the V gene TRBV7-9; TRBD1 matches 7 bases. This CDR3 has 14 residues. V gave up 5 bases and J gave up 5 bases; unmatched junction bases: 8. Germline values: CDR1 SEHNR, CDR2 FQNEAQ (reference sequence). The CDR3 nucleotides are TGTGCCAGCAGCCCCCCCCAGGGGGTGGAGACCCAGTACTTC. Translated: CASSPPQGVETQYF.